Sequencing of this T cell receptor beta chain was carried out in a study of blood T cell repertoires in COVID-19. Under the authors' procedure: It was from reference gene primer amplification that nucleated cell counts were estimated. Only in-frame clones appear in the TCRdb table, and some are missing; sequencing was by immunoSEQ multiplex PCR. D and trimming come from the DNA, and the V and J calls and clone size come from that table. The sample holds about 210,000 clones, approximately 80% seen once. The trim removed 7 bases at V and 6 bases at J, leaving 5 bases unmatched. The germline gives CDR1 SNHLY, CDR2 FYNNEI. CDR3 length: 13 amino acids. Seattle participants joined during active infection and were tracked over time.

The origin of this receptor is an elderly woman with COVID-19, enrolled during active disease. This chain uses TRBV2 with TRBJ2-7; 11 bases are a match to TRBD2. The specimen sequenced was peripheral blood. For the CDR3, the DNA is TGTGCCAGCATGGCTAGCGGGAGGAGCGAGCAGTACTTC. As protein: CASMASGRSEQYF. The whole variable domain, remainder taken from reference TRBV2 and TRBJ2-7, is EPEVTQTPSHQVTQMGQEVILRCVPISNHLYFYWYRQILGQKVEFLVSFYNNEISEKSEIFDDQFSVERPDGSNFTLKIRSTKLEDSAMYFCASMASGRSEQYFGPGTRLTVT.